The T cell receptor beta chain described here comes from a study of blood T cells in healthy people across ages. General observations from the study: With unsorted PBMCs, a conclusive comparison of naive versus antigen-experienced cells was not possible.

Isolation per sample recovered at least 7 million PBMCs. The sample holds many counts of this clonotype. Its antigen is currently unknown. A second PCR of about 7 to 11 cycles used a sample-barcoded 5' primer and a J-beta primer mix. Each CDR3 protein is one row after TCRdb ran MiXCR on the 5' RACE reads. The sample lists about 1.7 million distinct CDR3 sequences; under 30% were seen once. The specimen sequenced was blood. This TCR was sampled from a woman between 25 and 40 years old in good health.

In DNA form, the CDR3 reads TGCAGCGTTGTACCTAACACTGAAGCTTTCTTT. Amino acid sequence: CSVVPNTEAFF. The chain carries TRBV29-1 and TRBJ1-1; D gene uncertain. The CDR3 is 11 residues long. V gave up 4 bases and J gave up 2 bases, with 5 bases separating them. CDR1 and CDR2 from the germline V gene are SQVTM and ANQGSEA.